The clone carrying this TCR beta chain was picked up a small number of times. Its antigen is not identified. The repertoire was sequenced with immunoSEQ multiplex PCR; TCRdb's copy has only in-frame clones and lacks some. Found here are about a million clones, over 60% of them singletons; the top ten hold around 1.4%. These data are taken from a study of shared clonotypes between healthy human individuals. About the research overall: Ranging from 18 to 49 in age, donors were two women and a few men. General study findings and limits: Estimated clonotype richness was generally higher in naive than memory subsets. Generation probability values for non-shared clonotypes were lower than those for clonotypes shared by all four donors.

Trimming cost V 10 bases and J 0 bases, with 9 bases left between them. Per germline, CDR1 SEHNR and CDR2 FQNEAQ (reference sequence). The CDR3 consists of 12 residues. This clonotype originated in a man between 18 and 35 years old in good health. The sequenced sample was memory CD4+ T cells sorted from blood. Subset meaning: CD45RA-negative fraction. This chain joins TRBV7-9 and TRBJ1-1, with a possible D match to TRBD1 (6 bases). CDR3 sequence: CAIRGLNTEAFF. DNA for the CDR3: TGTGCCATCCGGGGGCTGAACACTGAAGCTTTCTTT.